One and the same sample provided the 19 T cell receptor beta chains below, sequenced in a study of beta chain features in type 1 diabetes. The entirety of the isolated RNA underwent reverse transcription, so expressed TCRB transcripts were sequenced. TCRdb keeps only in-frame clones here, not all; method: immunoSEQ multiplex PCR. The table has approximately 730,000 clones, roughly an eighth seen once. No antigen has been identified for these receptors. Points from the study as a whole: Type 1 diabetes patients had TCRB CDR3s that were shorter (moderately but significantly so) in all four CD4+ subsets.

Material: naive CD4+ T cells from blood. The receptors here all came from a man aged 18-30 years with type 1 diabetes.

The V call is TRBV7-8, the J call TRBJ1-6; D call uncertain. The ends were cut back, 5 bases at V and 10 bases at J, with 15 bases in the middle. This CDR3 comprises 14 residues. Germline lookup yields CDR1 SGHVS and CDR2 FQNEAQ. The DNA of the CDR3 is TGTGCCAGCAGCCTCACCACGACCTGGTCACCCCTCCACTTT. Encoded protein: CASSLTTTWSPLHF.

The chain has TRBV6-6 and TRBJ2-3; no clear D. The germline gives CDR1 MNHNY, CDR2 SVGAGI (reference sequence). This CDR3 contains 12 residues. The V end lost 8 bases, the J end lost 6 bases, and 12 bases lay between the germline ends. CDR3 sequence (DNA): TGTGCCAGCGCCGACCTGGCGGATACGCAGTATTTT. Protein product: CASADLADTQYF.

J is TRBJ2-2 and V is TRBV30, with unresolved D. Deletions cut 3 bases from V and 0 bases from J, with 8 bases between. The CDR3 runs to 14 residues. The germline V gene has CDR1 GTSNPN and CDR2 SVGIG (reference sequence). The CDR3 sequence: CAWRGIPNTGELFF. The CDR3 region has the DNA TGTGCCTGGAGGGGAATCCCGAACACCGGGGAGCTGTTTTTT.

This clone appeared a few times. The rearrangement uses TRBV5-1 and TRBJ2-3, with D unclear. Per the germline V gene, CDR1 is SGHRS and CDR2 is YFSETQ. This CDR3 has 16 residues. Trimming removed 2 bases at V and 0 bases at J, with 13 bases between. CDR3 sequence reads: CASSFMALTSTDTQYF. DNA of the CDR3: TGCGCCAGCAGCTTTATGGCACTAACTAGCACAGATACGCAGTATTTT.

This clone was counted only a few times. The chain uses TRBV7-9 and TRBJ2-2; perhaps TRBD2 as D (5 bases). The length of the CDR3 is 11 residues. Germline CDR1 and CDR2: SEHNR and FQNEAQ (reference sequence). V lost 8 bases and J 4 bases, leaving 5 bases between the germline ends. The CDR3 coding sequence is TGTGCCAGCCGGGGCACCGGGGAGCTGTTTTTT. Amino acid sequence: CASRGTGELFF.

V and J are TRBV7-6 and TRBJ1-1; possible D gene TRBD1, 5 bases. The ends were cut back, 0 bases at V and 6 bases at J, with 11 bases in the middle. The V gene's germline CDR1 is SGHVS and CDR2 FNYEAQ. The CDR3 covers 14 residues. DNA of the CDR3: TGTGCCAGCAGCTTAGCTGAGGGGATGGCTGAAGCTTTCTTT. Translated: CASSLAEGMAEAFF. Full variable domain (missing parts from reference TRBV7-6 and TRBJ1-1): GAGVSQSPRYKVTKRGQDVALRCDPISGHVSLYWYRQALGQGPEFLTYFNYEAQQDKSGLPNDRFSAERPEGSISTLTIQRTEQRDSAMYRCASSLAEGMAEAFFGQGTRLTVV.

This clone appeared a few times. Other DNA variants within this sample encode the same CDR3. The V and J genes are TRBV5-4 and TRBJ1-5; no reliable D call. The CDR3 covers 12 residues. Germline V gives CDR1 SGHNT, CDR2 YYREEE (reference sequence). Trimming shortened V by 0 bases and J by 4 bases, and 2 bases separated the two germline ends. The CDR3 DNA reads as TGTGCCAGCAGCTTGGATAATCAGCCCCAGCATTTT. This sequence encodes CASSLDNQPQHF.

A word on this clone: The same CDR3 can be traced to other DNA sequences in this sample. V is TRBV25-1 and J is TRBJ1-1, with unresolved D. CDR1 is MGHDK, CDR2 SYGVNS, per germline. The CDR3 spans 11 residues. The V gene lost 6 bases and the J gene lost 2 bases, with 4 bases spanning the gap. The CDR3 DNA follows: TGTGCCAGCAGAGGAAACACTGAAGCTTTCTTT. It codes for CASRGNTEAFF.

The rearrangement joins TRBV11-2 to TRBJ1-2; D unresolved. V lost 5 bases, J lost 4 bases, and 8 bases lay in between. Germline CDR1 and CDR2: SGHAT and FQNNGV. The CDR3 has 12 amino acids. This CDR3 is CASSPNTYGYTF. The DNA of the CDR3 is TGTGCCAGCAGCCCAAACACCTATGGCTACACCTTC.

This clone was counted only a few times. The gene calls are TRBV4-2 and TRBJ1-4, with D tentatively TRBD1 (6 bases). Germline V CDR1 and CDR2: LGHNA, YNFKEQ. Trimming removed 0 bases at V and 6 bases at J, with 17 bases between. This CDR3 comprises 17 residues. The DNA for the CDR3 is TGTGCCAGCAGCCAAGAAGGTTTAGGGGGGAAGGATGAAAAACTGTTTTTT. It codes for CASSQEGLGGKDEKLFF.

This clone was counted a few times. J is TRBJ2-1 and V is TRBV7-9; 7 nucleotides match TRBD1. The CDR3 sequence is 15 residues long. V lost 5 bases and J lost 2; bases outside the gene matches: 6. Germline CDR1 is SEHNR and CDR2 is FQNEAQ (reference sequence). CDR3 amino acids: CASSQRGLTYNEQFF. The CDR3 DNA is TGTGCCAGCAGCCAGAGGGGGCTGACCTACAATGAGCAGTTCTTC.

The rearrangement uses TRBV2 and TRBJ1-2; D is unresolved. V gave up 4 bases and J gave up 1 base, with 7 bases separating them. This CDR3 spans 13 amino acids. Germline-derived CDR1 and CDR2 are SNHLY and FYNNEI. CDR3 nucleotide sequence: TGTGCCAGCAGTGCAAACAGTAACTATGGCTACACCTTC. Its translation: CASSANSNYGYTF.

The chain uses TRBV20-1 and TRBJ2-7, with no clear D. CDR3 length: 9 amino acids. Germline lookup yields CDR1 DFQATT and CDR2 SNEGSKA (reference sequence). CDR3 DNA sequence: TGCAGCGCCGAAAACGAGCAGTACTTC. Protein: CSAENEQYF.

Of note for this clone: A read error may account for a junction end that differs from germline. The rearrangement links TRBV20-1 to TRBJ1-2; D perhaps matches TRBD1 (6 bases). CDR3 length: 10 residues. Germline loops: CDR1 DFQATT, CDR2 SNEGSKA (reference sequence). CDR3 protein: CSAGPRGQIF. Here the CDR3 DNA reads TGCAGTGCTGGACCCCGCGGACAGATTTTC.

Only a few counts were recorded for this clone. V and J are TRBV28 and TRBJ2-2, with 9 bases identical to TRBD1. Looked up from germline, CDR1 is MDHEN and CDR2 is SYDVKM. The CDR3 length is 15 residues. V was pared by 6 bases and J by 0 bases, with 2 bases of the junction left unmatched. The CDR3 sequence: CASSRQGANTGELFF. The CDR3 DNA reads as TGTGCCAGCAGCCGACAGGGGGCGAACACCGGGGAGCTGTTTTTT.

This clone was seen only a few times. This chain uses TRBV10-3 with TRBJ2-1, with D perhaps matching TRBD2 (7 bases). V was pared by 8 bases and J by 8 bases, with 16 bases between. The CDR3 contains 13 residues. CDR1 is ENHRY and CDR2 is SYGVKD in the germline V gene. CDR3 in DNA: TGTGCCATCCGGGGAGGCGGGGGCGATGAGCAGTTCTTC. The encoded protein is CAIRGGGGDEQFF.

The chain combines TRBV4-1 with TRBJ1-5, with D unresolved. There are 14 residues in the CDR3. Trimming removed 1 base from V and 1 base from J, with 5 bases in between. Germline V gene sequence: CDR1 MGHRA, CDR2 YSYEKL. Here the CDR3 DNA reads TGCGCCAGCAGCCAAGTTGCGAGCAATCAGCCCCAGCATTTT. It is translated as CASSQVASNQPQHF.

V and J are TRBV13 and TRBJ2-7; weak D call: TRBD1 (5 bases). The V end lost 5 bases, the J end lost 2 bases, and 13 bases lay between the germline ends. The CDR3 runs to 14 residues. Germline V gene data show CDR1 as PRHDT and CDR2 as FYEKMQ (reference sequence). The chain's CDR3 is CASSQEQGTYEQYF. Here the CDR3 DNA reads TGTGCCAGCAGCCAAGAGCAGGGAACCTACGAGCAGTACTTC.

This clone was seen a handful of times. The V and J genes are TRBV5-4 and TRBJ2-1; D may correspond to TRBD1 or TRBD2 (5 bases each). CDR3 length: 14 residues. Deletions cut 7 bases from V and 8 bases from J, with 19 bases between. Germline CDR1 and CDR2: SGHNT and YYREEE (reference sequence). The CDR3 loop reads CASSRGTGGDEQFF. The CDR3 DNA is TGTGCCAGCTCGAGGGGAACAGGCGGCGATGAGCAGTTCTTC.